This entry features one TCR beta chain sequence. Its antigen remains unidentified. The data were taken from a study of T cells expressing NK-cell markers. For the study at large: Sequencing of TCR beta repertoires drew on sorted CD3+CD56+NKG2C+, CD3+CD56+NKG2C- and CD3+CD56-NKG2C+ T cells. Out of eight donors sequenced, seven tested HCMV-seropositive and the remaining one seronegative.

CDR1 is DFQATT, CDR2 SNEGSKA, per germline (reference sequence). There are 11 residues in the CDR3. Findings and limits, study-wide: Over 5 donors carried dominant NKG2C+ clonotypes that made up roughly 1.0-7.5% of their CD8+ T cells. Expanded NKG2C+ T cell clones had unclear HCMV specificity.

TCRdb re-called the 5' RACE reads and catalogs CDR3 proteins one per entry, DNA excluded. This sample's table reports fewer than 400,000 distinct CDR3 sequences. The source of this sequence is a woman between 50 and 59 years old in good health. J is TRBJ2-3 and V is TRBV20-1; TCRdb names TRBD1, which stays unverified in the absence of DNA. Sequenced input: blood T cells: a sorted CD56 or NKG2C T cell subset, CD4+ or CD8+ T cells, or bulk PBMC T cells (not recorded which). The CDR3 reads CSDSRGDTQYF.